The source of this T cell receptor (beta chain) is a study of control samples from healthy donors and cancer patients. V lost 3 bases, J lost 3 bases, and 14 bases lay in between. CDR3 size: 14 residues. Germline V gene sequence: CDR1 DFQATT, CDR2 SNEGSKA (reference sequence). The protocol was immunoSEQ multiplex PCR, while the TCRdb copy is restricted to in-frame clones and leaves out a portion. The sample includes around 94,000 clones, roughly 94% of them seen just once. Material for sequencing was blood. This clonotype was sampled from a woman aged 18-29 years in good health. V gene TRBV20-1 combines with J gene TRBJ1-1, with D unclear. CDR3 sequence (DNA): TGCAGTGCTAGTTCCGGGGATCAGCACACTGAAGCTTTCTTT. This encodes CSASSGDQHTEAFF.